This T cell receptor beta chain came from a study of cytomegalovirus exposure and HLA in healthy donors. Study-wide background: HLA-typed donors were the source of approximately 85 million unique TCRs held in an early data release.

Germline lookup yields CDR1 SGHNT and CDR2 YYREEE (reference sequence). J gave up 7 bases and V 3 bases, and 6 bases lay outside the gene matches. There are 14 residues in the CDR3. Donors in the study were healthy people who gave bone marrow. Comments on this clone: The target antigen is unknown.

Study conclusions and caveats: In a later analysis, at a false discovery rate of 0.05, roughly 17,000 TCR beta sequences matched HLA alleles.

PCR used 60 Vbeta primers and 13 Jbeta primers. In the original processing: Some 11 million of the approximately 80 million unique TCR beta chains counted in a later analysis were shared. Generated by immunoSEQ multiplex PCR, the TCRdb table keeps only in-frame clones and is missing some. The D gene and trimming were derived from the DNA, and the V and J assignments and clone size from that table. The table records about 110,000 clones, over 60% of them present only once. This receptor was obtained from a woman aged 18-29 years in good health and CMV-seropositive. Sequencing input: PBMCs. The V call is TRBV5-4, the J call TRBJ1-4; TRBD1 matches 7 bases. DNA for the CDR3: TGTGCCAGCAGCTCGACAGGGTTTGCTGAAAAACTGTTTTTT. Translated, it gives CASSSTGFAEKLFF. Full variable domain (outside the CDR3, taken from reference TRBV5-4 and TRBJ1-4): ETGVTQSPTHLIKTRGQQVTLRCSSQSGHNTVSWYQQALGQGPQFIFQYYREEENGRGNFPPRFSGLQFPNYSSELNVNALELDDSALYLCASSSTGFAEKLFFGSGTQLSVL.